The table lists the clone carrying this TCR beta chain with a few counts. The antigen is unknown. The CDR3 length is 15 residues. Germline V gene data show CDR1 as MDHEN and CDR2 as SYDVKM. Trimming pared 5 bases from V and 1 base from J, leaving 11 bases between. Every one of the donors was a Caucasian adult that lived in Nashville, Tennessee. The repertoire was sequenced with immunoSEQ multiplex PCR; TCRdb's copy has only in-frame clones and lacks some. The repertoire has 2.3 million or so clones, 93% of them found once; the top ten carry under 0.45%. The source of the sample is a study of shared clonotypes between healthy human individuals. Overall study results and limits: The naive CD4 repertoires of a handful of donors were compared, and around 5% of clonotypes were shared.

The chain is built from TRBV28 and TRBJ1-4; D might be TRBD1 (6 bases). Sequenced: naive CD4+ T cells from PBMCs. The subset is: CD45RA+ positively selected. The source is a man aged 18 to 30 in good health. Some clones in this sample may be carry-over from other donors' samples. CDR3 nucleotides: TGTGCCAGCAGTAACCGCAGGGGAACTAATGAAAAACTGTTTTTT. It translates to CASSNRRGTNEKLFF.